This is a list of T cell receptor beta chains from one sample in a study of OX40 agonist ivuxolimab in advanced cancers. This table comes from immunoSEQ multiplex PCR, and its TCRdb copy is limited to in-frame clones, with some not included. This table holds roughly 80,000 clones, 85% to 95% found once. The sequencing here drew on CD4+ or CD8+ T cells sorted from blood, taken in a trial of the OX40 agonist ivuxolimab. These TCRs come from an adult with an advanced solid tumor such as melanoma, head and neck, liver or kidney cancer. The CDR3 runs from the conserved cysteine through the conserved F or W. D genes are given only for firm matches. Part of the rows lack a size; the others show once, few, many or a class for expanded clones.

size	J	V	D	DNA	CDR3
once	TRBJ2-5	TRBV9	-	TGTGCCAGCAGCGTAGAAGCCCCGGGGTCTAGCCTGAAAGAGACCCAGTACTTC	CASSVEAPGSSLKETQYF
-	TRBJ2-4	TRBV19	-	TGTGCCAGTAACATTATGGGCGCAGAAAACATTCAGTACTTC	CASNIMGAENIQYF
once	TRBJ1-2	TRBV7-2	-	TGTGCCAGCAGCTTAAAAATTACGGGGGGTTACTCCATCTACTATGGCTACACCTTC	CASSLKITGGYSIYYGYTF
-	TRBJ2-2	TRBV6-1	-	TGTGCCAGCAGTGAATGGGGCGGCGCGAACACCGGGGAGCTGTTTTTT	CASSEWGGANTGELFF
-	TRBJ1-6	TRBV27	-	TGTGCCAGCAGGGCGCAGAGTTTATATAATTCACCCCTCCACTTT	CASRAQSLYNSPLHF
-	TRBJ2-5	TRBV18	-	TGTGCCAGCTCACCTGGGGTAAGGGAGACCCAGTACTTC	CASSPGVRETQYF
once	TRBJ2-7	TRBV7-3	TRBD2	TGTGCCAGCAGCTTATTGTCTAGCGGGAGCTACGAGCAGTACTTC	CASSLLSSGSYEQYF
-	TRBJ2-3	TRBV12-1	-	TGTGCCAGCAGCTTTACGACTAGCGGGAGGGGGACAGATACGCAGTATTTT	CASSFTTSGRGTDTQYF
-	TRBJ2-1	TRBV11-3	TRBD2	TGTGCCAGCGAGACTAGCGGGAGGGCCAATGAGCAGTTCTTC	CASETSGRANEQFF
-	TRBJ1-2	TRBV6-1	-	TGTGCCAGCAGTGAATGGAACGACTCTGGCTACACCTTC	CASSEWNDSGYTF
once	TRBJ2-7	TRBV5-1	TRBD1	TGCGCCAGCAGCTTGGAGGGGACAGGGTCCTACGAGCAGTACTTC	CASSLEGTGSYEQYF
-	TRBJ1-2	TRBV27	TRBD1	TGTGCCAGCAGTTTCCGACAGGGTTATGGCTACACCTTC	CASSFRQGYGYTF
-	TRBJ2-1	TRBV2	TRBD2	TGTGCCAGCAGTCGACTTGCCTCTAGCGGGAGTAGGGTTAATGAGCAGTTCTTC	CASSRLASSGSRVNEQFF
-	TRBJ2-3	TRBV7-2	TRBD2	TGTGCCAGCAGCTTAGCAATGGGGACTAGTACTAATACGCAGTATTTT	CASSLAMGTSTNTQYF
-	TRBJ1-5	TRBV19	TRBD1	TGTGCCAGTAGCGACTTGAGTGACAGGGGGGATCAGCCCCAGCATTTT	CASSDLSDRGDQPQHF
-	TRBJ1-2	TRBV28	-	TGTGCCAGCACTCTCCAAGAACAGCTATATGGCTACACCTTC	CASTLQEQLYGYTF
-	TRBJ1-1	TRBV5-1	-	TGCGCCAGCAGCTTGGGGCAGGGTTGGGCGAACACTAAAGCTTTCTTT	CASSLGQGWANTKAFF
-	TRBJ2-3	TRBV15	-	TGTGCCACCAGCAACACAGATACGCAGTATTTT	CATSNTDTQYF
-	TRBJ1-1	TRBV7-9	-	TGTGCCAGCAGTTACGCTGAAGCTTTCTTT	CASSYAEAFF
-	TRBJ2-1	TRBV27	TRBD2	TGTGCCAGCAGTTACGGGAGGGCTATGCGGGATGAGCAGTTCTTC	CASSYGRAMRDEQFF
-	TRBJ2-1	TRBV7-2	TRBD2	TGTGCCAGCAGCGGGGGACTAGCGGGGTTCAATGAGCAGTTCTTC	CASSGGLAGFNEQFF
-	TRBJ2-1	TRBV9	TRBD2	TGTGCCAGCAGCACCCAACCCCCGGGACTAACCTACAATGAGCAGTTCTTC	CASSTQPPGLTYNEQFF
-	TRBJ2-7	TRBV7-9	TRBD1	TGTGCCAGCAGCTTAGAGGGGGCCGGCTACGAGCAGTACTTC	CASSLEGAGYEQYF